What follows are 7 T cell receptor beta chains derived from one specimen sequenced in a study of regulatory T cells in long-lasting Graves disease. Arm-PCR with iRepertoire HTBI primers amplified the CDR3 regions for these TCR beta libraries. TCRdb recomputed calls from the multiplex PCR reads with MiXCR, one row per CDR3 protein. The sample has hundreds of thousands of distinct CDR3 sequences, roughly 15% seen once; the top ten hold 15% to 20%. Time point described: newly diagnosed GD, antithyroid drugs for less than 3 months. PBMCs provided the RNA from which the TCR library was made. These sequences were also reported in another study, on T cells in Graves' hyperthyroidism and ophthalmopathy.

The sample consisted of peripheral blood mononuclear cells (PBMCs), taken at new diagnosis, from a patient treated with antithyroid drugs. These TCRs come from a woman aged 25 to 39 with Graves disease.

The sample holds many counts of this clonotype. The gene calls are TRBV28 and TRBJ1-6, with a possible D match to TRBD1 (5 bases). Looked up from germline, CDR1 is MDHEN and CDR2 is SYDVKM. The length of the CDR3 is 12 residues. Between the trimmed V and J ends, which lost 8 bases and 14 bases, there was a span of 16 bases. The CDR3 DNA reads TGTGCCAGCGGAAAAGGGCAAGGGGCCCTCCACTTT. Translated, it gives CASGKGQGALHF.

At least ten counts were recorded for this clonotype. The genes are TRBV19 and TRBJ2-4, with TRBD1 matching over 8 bases. V was pared by 9 bases and J by 4 bases, with 11 bases of the junction left unmatched. Per the germline V gene, CDR1 is LNHDA and CDR2 is SQIVND (reference sequence). This CDR3 comprises 15 residues. This CDR3 reads CASSPPGQGKNIQYF. CDR3 DNA sequence: TGTGCCAGCAGTCCTCCCGGACAGGGTAAAAACATTCAGTACTTC.

This clonotype appeared many times. This chain uses TRBV7-2 with TRBJ1-5; 7 bases align to TRBD1. Unmatched junction bases numbered 5, after V lost 2 bases and J lost 4 bases. CDR3 length equals 15 residues. Looked up from germline, CDR1 is SGHTA and CDR2 is FQGNSA. CDR3 nucleotide sequence: TGTGCCAGCAGCTTACAGGGACAGACGAATCAGCCCCAGCATTTT. Amino acids: CASSLQGQTNQPQHF.

This clonotype was seen a few times. The chain employs TRBV27 and TRBJ2-7, with 7 bases matching TRBD1. CDR3 length: 16 residues. Trimming at V came to 4 bases and at J to 2 bases, leaving 11 bases not matched to a gene. Germline assignment: CDR1 MNHEY and CDR2 SMNVEV (reference sequence). The CDR3 DNA follows: TGTGCCAGCAGTTCCCTGACAGGGATTGATACCTACGAGCAGTACTTC. The encoded protein is CASSSLTGIDTYEQYF.

The chain combines TRBV15 with TRBJ2-7, with 9 nucleotides matching TRBD1. The J call may be in error: the DNA end matches TRBJ2-1 better. The CDR3 sequence is 14 residues long. Per germline, CDR1 LNHNV and CDR2 YYDKDF (reference sequence). CDR3 in amino acids: CATSRHRGRDEQFF. The CDR3 DNA follows: TGTGCCACCAGCAGACACAGGGGGCGCGATGAGCAGTTCTTC.

This clonotype was found once. The V gene is TRBV13, the J gene TRBJ2-7; D remains unclear. Germline CDR1 is PRHDT and CDR2 is FYEKMQ (reference sequence). There are 15 residues in the CDR3. V lost 5 bases, J lost 2 bases, and 16 bases lay in between. CDR3 nucleotides: TGTGCCAGCAGCCCCAGGCCCTCGCATCCCTACGAGCAGTACTTC. Its translation: CASSPRPSHPYEQYF. The full variable domain, with the rest looked up from reference TRBV13 and TRBJ2-7, is AAGVIQSPRHLIKEKRETATLKCYPIPRHDTVYWYQQGPGQDPQFLISFYEKMQSDKGSIPDRFSAQQFSDYHSELNMSSLELGDSALYFCASSPRPSHPYEQYFGPGTRLTVT.

This clonotype was counted many times. This chain connects TRBV5-1 to TRBJ1-2; D gene unclear. The CDR3 runs to 15 residues. Trimming pared 4 bases from V and 0 bases from J, leaving 13 bases between. Germline-derived CDR1 and CDR2 are SGHRS and YFSETQ. CDR3: CASSLEGTTNYGYTF. The CDR3 nucleotides read TGCGCCAGCAGCCTTGAGGGAACCACTAACTATGGCTACACCTTC. Full variable domain (rest looked up from reference TRBV5-1 and TRBJ1-2): KAGVTQTPRYLIKTRGQQVTLSCSPISGHRSVSWYQQTPGQGLQFLFEYFSETQRNKGNFPGRFSGRQFSNSRSEMNVSTLELGDSALYLCASSLEGTTNYGYTFGSGTRLTVV.